The text below deals with one T cell receptor beta chain. This entry belongs to a study of blood T cell repertoires in COVID-19. Per the original data handling: Reference gene primer amplification yielded estimated nucleated cell counts. TCRdb's copy holds only in-frame clones and misses some; the assay was immunoSEQ multiplex PCR. V and J calls and clone size are as listed in that table; D and trimming were resolved from the DNA. Of 210,000 or so clones listed, roughly 80% are singletons. Living in 24 US areas, the participants were between roughly 18 and 90 years of age. Assignment of participants to cohorts was predicated upon participant-reported clinical history. Exposed study participants had met a COVID-19 case within 2 weeks before entry. Germline values: CDR1 SGHTS, CDR2 YDEGEE. CDR3 length: 13 amino acids. The germline V and J ends were trimmed by 4 bases and 9 bases, with 11 bases remaining between them.

The sequenced material came from PBMCs or T cells enriched from blood (not recorded which). The chain has TRBV5-8 and TRBJ1-6; D is possibly TRBD1 (6 bases). The source of this sequence is a woman in her forties or fifties who had been exposed to COVID-19. Here the CDR3 reads CASSPDSFSPLHF. CDR3 nucleotide sequence: TGTGCCAGCAGCCCGGACAGTTTTTCACCCCTCCACTTT.